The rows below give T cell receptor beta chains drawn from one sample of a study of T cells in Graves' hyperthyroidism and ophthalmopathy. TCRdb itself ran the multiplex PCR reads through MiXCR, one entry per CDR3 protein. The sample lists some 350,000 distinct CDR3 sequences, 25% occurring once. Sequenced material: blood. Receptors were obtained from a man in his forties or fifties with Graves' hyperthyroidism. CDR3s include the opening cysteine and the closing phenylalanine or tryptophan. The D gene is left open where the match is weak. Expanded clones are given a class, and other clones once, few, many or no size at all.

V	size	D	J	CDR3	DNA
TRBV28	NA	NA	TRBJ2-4	CASRAKLGIQYF	TGTGCCAGCAGGGCCAAGTTGGGCATTCAGTACTTC
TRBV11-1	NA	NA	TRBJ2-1	CASSFPGYNEQFF	TGTGCCAGCAGCTTTCCAGGGTACAATGAGCAGTTCTTC
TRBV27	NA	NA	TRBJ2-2	CASLWGGELFF	TGTGCCAGCCTCTGGGGCGGGGAGCTGTTTTTT
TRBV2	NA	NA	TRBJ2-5	CASSEAWTVSLLTQYF	TGTGCCAGCAGTGAAGCATGGACAGTGAGTTTACTGACCCAGTACTTC
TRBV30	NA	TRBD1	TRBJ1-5	CAWREGAALGPQHF	TGTGCCTGGAGGGAGGGGGCGGCCCTAGGGCCCCAGCATTTT
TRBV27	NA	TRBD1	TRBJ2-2	CASSSTGETGELFF	TGTGCCAGCAGTTCTACAGGGGAAACCGGGGAGCTGTTTTTT
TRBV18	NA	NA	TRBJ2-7	CASSTTPGYEQYF	TGTGCCAGCTCTACCACCCCGGGCTACGAGCAGTACTTC
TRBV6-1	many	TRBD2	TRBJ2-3	CASSKHGTSGTSRSTDTQYF	TGTGCCAGCAGCAAACACGGGACTAGCGGGACATCCCGGAGCACAGATACGCAGTATTTT
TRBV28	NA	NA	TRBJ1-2	CASKGNYGYTF	TGTGCCAGCAAGGGGAACTATGGCTACACCTTC
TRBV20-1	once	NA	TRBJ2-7	CSARAGAYEQYF	TGCAGTGCTAGGGCAGGGGCCTACGAGCAGTACTTC
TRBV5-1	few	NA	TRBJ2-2	CASSLRSGRGTGELFF	TGCGCCAGCAGCTTGAGGTCAGGCCGTGGCACCGGGGAGCTGTTTTTT
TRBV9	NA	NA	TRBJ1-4	CASSANRAGGEKLFF	TGTGCCAGCAGCGCCAACAGGGCCGGGGGTGAAAAACTGTTTTTT
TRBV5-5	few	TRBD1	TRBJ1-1	CASSPFGTGFSTEAFF	TGTGCCAGCAGCCCATTCGGGACAGGGTTTAGCACTGAAGCTTTCTTT
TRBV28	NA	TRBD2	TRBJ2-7	CASRVAGGARYEQYF	TGTGCCAGCAGGGTAGCGGGGGGGGCTAGGTACGAGCAGTACTTC
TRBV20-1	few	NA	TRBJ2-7	CSANWGYEQYF	TGCAGTGCTAATTGGGGTTACGAGCAGTACTTC
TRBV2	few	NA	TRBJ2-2	CASKAGAGSGELFF	TGTGCCAGCAAGGCTGGCGCAGGGTCCGGGGAGCTGTTTTTT
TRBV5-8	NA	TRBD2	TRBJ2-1	CASRERTGREGQQFF	TGTGCCAGCAGAGAACGGACCGGGCGGGAGGGCCAGCAGTTCTTC
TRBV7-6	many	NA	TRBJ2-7	CASSLAGHSEQYF	TGTGCCAGCAGCTTAGCGGGACATTCCGAGCAGTACTTC
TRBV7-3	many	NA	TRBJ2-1	CASSFTGRGIRGEQFF	TGTGCCAGCAGCTTCACGGGACGAGGAATACGTGGAGAGCAGTTCTTC
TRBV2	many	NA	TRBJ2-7	CASSLGDLDYEQYF	TGTGCCAGCAGCTTGGGTGATCTTGACTACGAGCAGTACTTC
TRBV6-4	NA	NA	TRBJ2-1	CASSDQPRGGQFF	TGTGCCAGCAGCGACCAACCCCGGGGTGGGCAGTTCTTC
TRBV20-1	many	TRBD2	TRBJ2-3	CSARGPTSGRDYTQYF	TGCAGTGCTAGAGGCCCAACTAGCGGGAGGGACTATACGCAGTATTTT
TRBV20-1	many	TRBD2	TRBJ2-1	CSARTSGTGSYNEQFF	TGCAGTGCCCGGACTAGCGGGACAGGCTCCTACAATGAGCAGTTCTTC
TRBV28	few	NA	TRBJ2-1	CASSTLFRRRVSYNEQFF	TGTGCCAGCAGCACACTCTTTCGACGGAGGGTATCCTACAATGAGCAGTTCTTC
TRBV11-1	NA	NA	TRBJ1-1	CASSRIMNTEAFF	TGTGCCAGCAGCCGCATCATGAACACTGAAGCTTTCTTT
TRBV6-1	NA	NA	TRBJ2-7	CASSPLGVGEQYF	TGTGCCAGCAGCCCCCTGGGAGTGGGCGAGCAGTACTTC
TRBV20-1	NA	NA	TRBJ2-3	CSARLRDTQYF	TGCAGTGCTAGGCTAAGGGATACGCAGTATTTT
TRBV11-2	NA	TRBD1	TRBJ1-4	CASRRDRNEKLFF	TGTGCCAGCAGGAGGGACAGGAATGAAAAACTGTTTTTT
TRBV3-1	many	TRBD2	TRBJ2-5	CASSLARGGVTQYF	TGTGCCAGCAGCCTCGCACGGGGAGGGGTGACCCAGTACTTC
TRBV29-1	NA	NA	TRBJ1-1	CSVVNTKNTEAFF	TGCAGCGTTGTGAACACCAAAAACACTGAAGCTTTCTTT
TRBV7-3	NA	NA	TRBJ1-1	CASSLMGQGEAFF	TGTGCCAGCAGCCTCATGGGGCAGGGTGAAGCTTTCTTT
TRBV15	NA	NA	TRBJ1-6	CATSRDAAASPLHF	TGTGCCACCAGCAGAGATGCGGCAGCTTCACCCCTCCACTTT
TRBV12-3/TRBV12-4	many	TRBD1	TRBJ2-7	CASSEPGQGAESEQYF	TGTGCCAGCAGTGAGCCGGGACAGGGGGCGGAGAGCGAGCAGTACTTC
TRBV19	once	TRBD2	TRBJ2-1	CASSTGLAGYRSYNEQFF	TGTGCCAGTAGTACTGGACTAGCGGGATATCGATCCTACAATGAGCAGTTCTTC
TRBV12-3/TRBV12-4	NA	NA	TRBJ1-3	CASNLISGNTIYF	TGTGCCAGCAATCTGATCTCTGGAAACACCATATATTTT
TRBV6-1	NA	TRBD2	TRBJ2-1	CASSLAGGPGNEQFF	TGTGCCAGCAGTCTAGCGGGAGGGCCGGGCAATGAGCAGTTCTTC
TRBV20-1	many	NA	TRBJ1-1	CSASGGGDTEAFF	TGCAGTGCTAGCGGGGGGGGAGACACTGAAGCTTTCTTT
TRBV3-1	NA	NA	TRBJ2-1	CASSQGIERAEQFF	TGTGCCAGCAGCCAAGGAATAGAAAGGGCTGAGCAGTTCTTC
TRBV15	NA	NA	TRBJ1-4	CATSRNNEKLFF	TGTGCCACCAGCAGAAATAATGAAAAACTGTTTTTT
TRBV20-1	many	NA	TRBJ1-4	CSARTYSGNEKLFF	TGCAGTGCTAGGACCTATAGCGGGAATGAAAAACTGTTTTTT
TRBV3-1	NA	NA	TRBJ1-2	CASSQEGRDRKGYTF	TGTGCCAGCAGCCAAGAGGGAAGGGACCGCAAAGGCTACACCTTC
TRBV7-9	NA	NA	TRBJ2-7	CASSRLARDSHEQYF	TGTGCCAGCAGCCGTCTAGCGAGAGACTCCCACGAGCAGTACTTC
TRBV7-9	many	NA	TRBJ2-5	CASSSDGDPETQYF	TGTGCCAGCAGTTCAGATGGGGATCCGGAGACCCAGTACTTC
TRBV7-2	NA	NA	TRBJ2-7	CASSPQGGLAEQYF	TGTGCCAGCAGCCCCCAGGGGGGTCTTGCCGAGCAGTACTTC
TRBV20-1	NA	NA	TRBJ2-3	CSARGNAAGYTDTQYF	TGCAGTGCTAGAGGCAACGCGGCGGGATACACAGATACGCAGTATTTT
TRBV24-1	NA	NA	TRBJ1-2	CATSDRKGGNYGYTF	TGTGCCACCAGTGACCGGAAAGGGGGAAACTATGGCTACACCTTC
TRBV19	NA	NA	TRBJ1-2	CASRTLANYGYTF	TGTGCCAGTAGGACACTTGCTAACTATGGCTACACCTTC
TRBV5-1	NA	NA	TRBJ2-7	CASSLEGVRLSYEQYF	TGCGCCAGCAGCTTGGAGGGAGTCAGGCTATCCTACGAGCAGTACTTC